These 3 T cell receptor beta chains were all obtained from the same sample, sequenced in a study of cytomegalovirus exposure and HLA in healthy donors. A multiplex PCR was run with 60 Vbeta primers and 13 Jbeta primers. Generated by immunoSEQ multiplex PCR, the TCRdb table keeps only in-frame clones and is missing some. The sample has 150,000 to 200,000 clones, about 79% seen once. Input material: PBMCs. The receptors shown here come from a middle-aged man in good health and CMV-seropositive.

The chain carries TRBV18 and TRBJ1-1; TRBD1 agrees at 7 bases. The germline CDR1 and CDR2 sequences are KGHSH and LQKENI. This CDR3 has 15 amino acids. V was pared by 3 bases and J by 8 bases, with 12 bases of the junction left unmatched. Written as DNA, the CDR3 is TGTGCCAGCTCACCTCTCCAGGCGGGACAGTTGGAAGCTTTCTTT. Translation gives CASSPLQAGQLEAFF.

The table lists this clone with a count of one. V is TRBV5-1 and J is TRBJ1-1; the D gene is possibly TRBD1 (6 bases). The germline V and J ends were trimmed by 0 bases and 1 base, with 10 bases remaining between them. The V gene's germline CDR1 is SGHRS and CDR2 YFSETQ. The CDR3 length is 15 residues. The chain's CDR3 is CASSLDAGANTEAFF. The DNA of the CDR3 is TGCGCCAGCAGCTTGGATGCAGGGGCGAACACTGAAGCTTTCTTT. Supplemented by reference TRBV5-1 and TRBJ1-1, the full variable domain reads KAGVTQTPRYLIKTRGQQVTLSCSPISGHRSVSWYQQTPGQGLQFLFEYFSETQRNKGNFPGRFSGRQFSNSRSEMNVSTLELGDSALYLCASSLDAGANTEAFFGQGTRLTVV.

The J gene is TRBJ1-5, the V gene TRBV28; D not certain. V lost 3 bases and J lost 0, with 12 bases in between. Germline V gene data show CDR1 as MDHEN and CDR2 as SYDVKM. This CDR3 contains 16 residues. CDR3 loop: CASSFLSRLSNQPQHF. For the CDR3, the DNA is TGTGCCAGCAGTTTTCTCAGCAGGCTTAGCAATCAGCCCCAGCATTTT.